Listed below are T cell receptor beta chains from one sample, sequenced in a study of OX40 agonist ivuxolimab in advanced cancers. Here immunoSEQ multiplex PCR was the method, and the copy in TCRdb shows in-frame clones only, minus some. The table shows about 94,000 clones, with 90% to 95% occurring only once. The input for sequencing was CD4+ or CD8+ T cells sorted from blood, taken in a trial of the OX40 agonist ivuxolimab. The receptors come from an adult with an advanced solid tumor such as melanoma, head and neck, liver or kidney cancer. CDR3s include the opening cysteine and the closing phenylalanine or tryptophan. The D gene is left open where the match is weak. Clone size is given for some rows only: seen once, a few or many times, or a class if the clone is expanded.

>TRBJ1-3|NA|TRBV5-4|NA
CASSLFGGDGNTIYF
TGTGCCAGCAGCTTGTTTGGGGGGGATGGAAACACCATATATTTT
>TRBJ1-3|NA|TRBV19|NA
CASSIAPGNGNTIYF
TGTGCCAGTAGTATAGCACCGGGGAATGGAAACACCATATATTTT
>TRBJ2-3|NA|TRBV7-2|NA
CASSLNPRGAADTQYF
TGTGCCAGCAGCTTGAACCCCCGGGGGGCGGCAGATACGCAGTATTTT
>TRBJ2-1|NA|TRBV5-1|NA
CASSLGRASYNEQFF
TGCGCCAGCAGCTTGGGGAGGGCCTCCTACAATGAGCAGTTCTTC
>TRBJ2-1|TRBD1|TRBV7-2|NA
CASSSRTGFRGEQFF
TGTGCCAGCAGCTCCAGGACAGGTTTTAGGGGTGAGCAGTTCTTC
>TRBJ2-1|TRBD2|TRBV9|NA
CASSVVGTSGPSSYNEQFF
TGTGCCAGCAGCGTAGTCGGGACTAGCGGGCCCAGCTCCTACAATGAGCAGTTCTTC
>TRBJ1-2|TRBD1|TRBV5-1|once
CASRLMQTGRGYGYTF
TGCGCCAGCAGACTGATGCAGACAGGGAGGGGCTATGGCTACACCTTC
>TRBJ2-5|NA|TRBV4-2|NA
CASSQDAGQEETQYF
TGTGCCAGCAGCCAAGATGCTGGGCAGGAAGAGACCCAGTACTTC
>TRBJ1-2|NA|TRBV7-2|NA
CASSSTEVGGYTF
TGTGCCAGCAGCTCAACCGAGGTGGGTGGCTACACCTTC
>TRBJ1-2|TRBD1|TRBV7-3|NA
CASSFSGDSWRGYTF
TGTGCCAGCAGCTTCAGCGGGGACAGCTGGCGAGGCTACACCTTC
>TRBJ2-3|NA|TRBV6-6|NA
CASRDGSTQYF
TGTGCCAGCAGGGATGGAAGTACGCAGTATTTT
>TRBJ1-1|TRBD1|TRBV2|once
CASRRDRVGTEAFF
TGTGCCAGCAGGAGGGACAGGGTGGGCACTGAAGCTTTCTTT
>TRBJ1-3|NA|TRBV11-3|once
CASSLDPVAGNTIYF
TGTGCCAGCAGCTTAGATCCAGTCGCCGGAAACACCATATATTTT
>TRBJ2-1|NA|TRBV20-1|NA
CSASVFNEQFF
TGCAGTGCTAGCGTTTTTAATGAGCAGTTCTTC
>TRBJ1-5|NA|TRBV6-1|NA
CASSEAPLRSLGNQPQHF
TGTGCCAGCAGTGAAGCACCCCTGAGATCGCTGGGCAATCAGCCCCAGCATTTT
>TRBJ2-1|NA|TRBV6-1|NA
CASRRMSSYNEQFF
TGTGCCAGCAGACGAATGAGCTCCTACAATGAGCAGTTCTTC
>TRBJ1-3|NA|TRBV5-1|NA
CASSPGTSGNTIYF
TGCGCCAGCAGCCCTGGGACCTCTGGAAACACCATATATTTT
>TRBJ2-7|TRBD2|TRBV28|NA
CASSSGGEREIAYEQYF
TGTGCCAGCAGTTCCGGTGGAGAGCGGGAGATTGCCTACGAGCAGTACTTC
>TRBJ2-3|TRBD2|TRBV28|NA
CASTIRGWREASTDTQYF
TGTGCCAGCACCATACGAGGGTGGCGGGAGGCCAGCACAGATACGCAGTATTTT
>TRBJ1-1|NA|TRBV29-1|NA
CSGSSNSVGTEAFF
TGCAGCGGGAGTTCAAACAGCGTGGGCACTGAAGCTTTCTTT
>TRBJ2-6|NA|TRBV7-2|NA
CASSLGRAGRAGANVLTF
TGTGCCAGCAGCTTAGGTAGGGCAGGCCGAGCTGGGGCCAACGTCCTGACTTTC
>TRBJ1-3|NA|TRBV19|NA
CASTESGSSGNTIYF
TGTGCCAGTACGGAATCGGGGAGCTCTGGAAACACCATATATTTT
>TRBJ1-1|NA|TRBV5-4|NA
CASSFGITEHTEAFF
TGTGCCAGCAGCTTTGGTATAACAGAGCACACTGAAGCTTTCTTT
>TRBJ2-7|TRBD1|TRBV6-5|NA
CASRPTGYLEQYF
TGTGCCAGCAGGCCGACAGGGTACCTTGAGCAGTACTTC
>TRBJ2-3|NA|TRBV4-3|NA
CASAILGTDTQYF
TGCGCCAGCGCTATCCTAGGCACAGATACGCAGTATTTT
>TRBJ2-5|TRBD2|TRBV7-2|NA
CASRYTSGYNQETQYF
TGTGCCAGCAGGTATACTAGCGGATACAACCAAGAGACCCAGTACTTC
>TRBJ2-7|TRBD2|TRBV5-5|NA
CASSLERGIWEQYF
TGTGCCAGCAGCTTGGAGCGGGGTATATGGGAGCAGTACTTC
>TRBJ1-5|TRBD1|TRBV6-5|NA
CASSLRQGHQPQHF
TGTGCCAGCAGTTTAAGACAGGGACATCAGCCCCAGCATTTT
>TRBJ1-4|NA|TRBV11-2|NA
CASSPKTNNEKLFF
TGTGCCAGCAGCCCCAAGACCAATAATGAAAAACTGTTTTTT
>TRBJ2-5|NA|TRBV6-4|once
CASGRSPCQETQYF
TGTGCCTCCGGGCGGAGTCCGTGTCAAGAGACCCAGTACTTC
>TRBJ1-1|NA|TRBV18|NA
CASSGGTNTEAFF
TGTGCCAGTAGCGGAGGAACCAACACTGAAGCTTTCTTT
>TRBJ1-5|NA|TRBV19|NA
CASSPNSNQPQHF
TGTGCCAGTAGTCCTAATAGCAATCAGCCCCAGCATTTT
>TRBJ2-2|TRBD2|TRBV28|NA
CASRFSGRIGGELFF
TGTGCCAGCAGGTTTAGCGGGAGAATCGGCGGGGAGCTGTTTTTT
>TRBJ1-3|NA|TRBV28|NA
CASSFQGSRRYSGNTIYF
TGTGCCAGCAGTTTTCAAGGGAGCCGGCGCTACTCTGGAAACACCATATATTTT
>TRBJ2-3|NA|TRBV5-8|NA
CASSLAEIDPDTQYF
TGTGCCAGCAGCTTGGCCGAAATTGACCCAGATACGCAGTATTTT
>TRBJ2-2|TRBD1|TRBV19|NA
CASSMGTGALRDTGELFF
TGTGCCAGTAGTATGGGGACAGGGGCCCTACGAGACACCGGGGAGCTGTTTTTT
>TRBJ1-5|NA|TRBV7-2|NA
CASSTRGGGNQPQHF
TGTGCCAGCAGCACCCGCGGGGGAGGCAATCAGCCCCAGCATTTT
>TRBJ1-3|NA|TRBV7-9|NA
CASSSDLSSGNTIYF
TGTGCCAGCAGCTCCGACCTGAGCTCTGGAAACACCATATATTTT
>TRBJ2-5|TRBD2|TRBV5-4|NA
CASSLALAGTQETQYF
TGTGCCAGCAGCTTGGCACTAGCGGGGACCCAAGAGACCCAGTACTTC
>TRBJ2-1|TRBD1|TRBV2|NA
CASSERTGTGLYNEQFF
TGTGCCAGCAGTGAGCGGACTGGGACAGGACTATACAATGAGCAGTTCTTC
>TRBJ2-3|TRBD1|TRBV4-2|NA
CASSQGTGGPDTQYF
TGTGCCAGCAGCCAAGGGACAGGGGGCCCAGATACGCAGTATTTT